The clone carrying this T cell receptor beta chain was observed a few times. The data originate from a study of human T cells and chemical hapten exposure. Trimming cost V 4 bases and J 2 bases, with 17 bases left between them. CDR3 length: 16 amino acids. CDR1 and CDR2 (germline): SGHRS, YFSETQ. Someone pulled total RNA out of unfractionated whole blood. Each CDR3 protein is one row after TCRdb ran MiXCR on the 5' RACE reads. Of under 150,000 distinct CDR3 sequences in the sample, around a fifth were seen once. The TCR comes from a human donor in good health. This chain uses TRBV5-1 with TRBJ2-3; D is possibly TRBD2 (6 bases). The DNA for the CDR3 is TGCGCCAGCAGCACGAATGGAGCGGGTATCACAGATACGCAGTATTTT. This sequence encodes CASSTNGAGITDTQYF. Together with reference TRBV5-1 and TRBJ2-3, the CDR3 gives the full variable domain: KAGVTQTPRYLIKTRGQQVTLSCSPISGHRSVSWYQQTPGQGLQFLFEYFSETQRNKGNFPGRFSGRQFSNSRSEMNVSTLELGDSALYLCASSTNGAGITDTQYFGPGTRLTVL.